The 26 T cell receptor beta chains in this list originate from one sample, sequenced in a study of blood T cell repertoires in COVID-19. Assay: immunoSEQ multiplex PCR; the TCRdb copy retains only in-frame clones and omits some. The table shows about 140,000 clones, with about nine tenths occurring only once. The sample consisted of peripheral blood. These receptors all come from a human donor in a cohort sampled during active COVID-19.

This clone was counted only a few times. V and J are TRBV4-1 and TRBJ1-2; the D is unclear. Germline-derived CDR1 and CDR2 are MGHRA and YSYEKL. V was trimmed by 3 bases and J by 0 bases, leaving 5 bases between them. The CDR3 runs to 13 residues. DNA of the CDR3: TGCGCCAGCAGCCACGGTCCTAACTATGGCTACACCTTC. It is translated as CASSHGPNYGYTF.

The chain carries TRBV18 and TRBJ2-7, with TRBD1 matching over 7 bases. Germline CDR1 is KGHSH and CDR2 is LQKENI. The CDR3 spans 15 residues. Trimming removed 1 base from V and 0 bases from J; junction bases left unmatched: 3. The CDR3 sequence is CASSPLGTVSYEQYF. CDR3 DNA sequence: TGTGCCAGCTCACCACTAGGGACAGTCTCCTACGAGCAGTACTTC.

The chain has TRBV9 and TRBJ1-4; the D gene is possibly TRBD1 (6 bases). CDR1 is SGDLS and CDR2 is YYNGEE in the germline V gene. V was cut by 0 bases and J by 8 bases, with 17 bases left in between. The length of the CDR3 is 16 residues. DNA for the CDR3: TGTGCCAGCAGCGTAGAGGCGGGGGCAGGGTACGAAAAACTGTTTTTT. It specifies CASSVEAGAGYEKLFF.

The CDR3 sequence: CASSLVYSYEQYF. The CDR3 coding sequence is TGTGCCAGCAGCTTGGTCTACTCCTACGAGCAGTACTTC. The J gene is TRBJ2-7, the V gene TRBV5-6; D gene ambiguous. CDR1 and CDR2 (germline): SGHDT, YYEEEE. The CDR3 runs 13 residues. V lost 0 bases and J lost 0, with 4 bases in between.

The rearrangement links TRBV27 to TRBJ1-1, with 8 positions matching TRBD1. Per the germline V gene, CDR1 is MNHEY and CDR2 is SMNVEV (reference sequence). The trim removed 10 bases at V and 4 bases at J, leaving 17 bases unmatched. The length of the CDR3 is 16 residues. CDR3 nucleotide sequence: TGTGCCACCGAGACCCGGACAGGGTGGTATCGCACTGAAGCTTTCTTT. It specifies CATETRTGWYRTEAFF.

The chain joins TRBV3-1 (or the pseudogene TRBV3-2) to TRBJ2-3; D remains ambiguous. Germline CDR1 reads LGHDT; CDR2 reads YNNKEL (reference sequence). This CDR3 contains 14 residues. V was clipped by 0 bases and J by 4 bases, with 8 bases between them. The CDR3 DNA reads TGTGCCAGCAGCCAAGATCAACGAGCAGATACGCAGTATTTT. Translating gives CASSQDQRADTQYF.

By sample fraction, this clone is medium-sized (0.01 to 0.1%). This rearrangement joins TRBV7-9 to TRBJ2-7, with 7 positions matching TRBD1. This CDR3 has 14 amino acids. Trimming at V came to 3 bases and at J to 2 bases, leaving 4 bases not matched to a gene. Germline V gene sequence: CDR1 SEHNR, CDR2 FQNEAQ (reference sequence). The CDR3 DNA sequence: TGTGCCAGCAGCTTTCCGACAGGGCCCTACGAGCAGTACTTC. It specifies CASSFPTGPYEQYF.

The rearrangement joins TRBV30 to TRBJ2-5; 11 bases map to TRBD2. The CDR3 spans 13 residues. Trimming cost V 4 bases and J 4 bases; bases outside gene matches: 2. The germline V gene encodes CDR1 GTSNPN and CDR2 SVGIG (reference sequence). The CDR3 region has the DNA TGTGCCTGGACTAGCGGGGGGCTAGAGACCCAGTACTTC. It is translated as CAWTSGGLETQYF.

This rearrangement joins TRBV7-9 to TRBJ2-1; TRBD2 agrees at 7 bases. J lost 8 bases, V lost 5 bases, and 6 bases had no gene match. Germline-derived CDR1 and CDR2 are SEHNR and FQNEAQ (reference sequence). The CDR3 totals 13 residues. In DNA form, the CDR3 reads TGTGCCAGCAGCCCGACTAGCTGGCATGAGCAGTTCTTC. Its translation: CASSPTSWHEQFF.

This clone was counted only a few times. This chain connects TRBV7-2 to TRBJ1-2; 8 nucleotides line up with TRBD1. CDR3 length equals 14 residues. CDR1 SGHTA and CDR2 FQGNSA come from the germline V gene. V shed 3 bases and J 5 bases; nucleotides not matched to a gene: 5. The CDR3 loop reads CASSLGQGAYGYTF. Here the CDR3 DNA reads TGTGCCAGCAGCTTGGGGCAGGGGGCTTATGGCTACACCTTC.

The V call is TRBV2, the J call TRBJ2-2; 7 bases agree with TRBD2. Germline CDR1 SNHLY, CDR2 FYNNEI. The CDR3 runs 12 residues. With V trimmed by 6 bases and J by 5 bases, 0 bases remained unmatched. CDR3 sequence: CASRGGTGELFF. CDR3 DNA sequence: TGTGCCAGCAGGGGGGGGACCGGGGAGCTGTTTTTT.

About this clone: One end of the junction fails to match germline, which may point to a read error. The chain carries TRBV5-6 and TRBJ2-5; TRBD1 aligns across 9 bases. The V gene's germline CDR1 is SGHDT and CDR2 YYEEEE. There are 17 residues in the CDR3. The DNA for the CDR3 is TGTGCCAGCAGCTTTTTGACCGGGACAGGGAACCAGGAGACCCAGTACTTC. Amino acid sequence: CASSFLTGTGNQETQYF.

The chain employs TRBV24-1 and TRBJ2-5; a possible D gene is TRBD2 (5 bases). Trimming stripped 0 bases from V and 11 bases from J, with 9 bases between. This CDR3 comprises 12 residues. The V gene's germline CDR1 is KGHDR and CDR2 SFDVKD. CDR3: CATSDLGRVQYF. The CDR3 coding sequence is TGTGCCACCAGTGATTTGGGGCGGGTGCAGTACTTC.

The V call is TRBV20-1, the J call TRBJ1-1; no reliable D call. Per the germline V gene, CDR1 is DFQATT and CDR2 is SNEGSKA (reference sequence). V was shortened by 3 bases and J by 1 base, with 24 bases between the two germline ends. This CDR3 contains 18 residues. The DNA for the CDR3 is TGCAGTGCTAGTTCCCTCGACAATCCAGCCTTATGGAACACTGAAGCTTTCTTT. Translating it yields CSASSLDNPALWNTEAFF.

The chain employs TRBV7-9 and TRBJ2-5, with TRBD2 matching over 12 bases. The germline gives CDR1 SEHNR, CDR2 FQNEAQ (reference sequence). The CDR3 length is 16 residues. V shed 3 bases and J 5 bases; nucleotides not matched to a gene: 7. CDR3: CASSLVLAGGLETQYF. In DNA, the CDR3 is TGTGCCAGCAGCTTGGTCCTAGCGGGGGGGCTTGAGACCCAGTACTTC.

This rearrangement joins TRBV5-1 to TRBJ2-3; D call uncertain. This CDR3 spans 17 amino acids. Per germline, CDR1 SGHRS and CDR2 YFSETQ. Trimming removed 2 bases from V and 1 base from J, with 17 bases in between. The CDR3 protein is CASSLWQLGTGTDTQYF. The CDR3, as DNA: TGCGCCAGCAGCTTATGGCAGTTAGGAACAGGCACAGATACGCAGTATTTT.

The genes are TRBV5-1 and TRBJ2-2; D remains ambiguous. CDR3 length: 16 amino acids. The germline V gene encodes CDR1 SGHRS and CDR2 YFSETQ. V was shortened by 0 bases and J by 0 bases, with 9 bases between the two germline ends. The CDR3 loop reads CASSLAPQANTGELFF. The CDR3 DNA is TGCGCCAGCAGCTTGGCTCCCCAGGCGAACACCGGGGAGCTGTTTTTT.

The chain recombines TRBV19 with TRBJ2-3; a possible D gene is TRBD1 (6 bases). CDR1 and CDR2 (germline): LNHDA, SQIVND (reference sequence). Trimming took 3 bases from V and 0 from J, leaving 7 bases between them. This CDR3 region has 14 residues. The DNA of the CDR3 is TGTGCCAGTAGTATGGACAGTAGCACAGATACGCAGTATTTT. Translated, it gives CASSMDSSTDTQYF.

The CDR3 loop reads CAWSVDSASYTF. In DNA form, the CDR3 reads TGTGCCTGGAGTGTCGACAGCGCTAGCTACACCTTC. The chain carries TRBV30 and TRBJ1-2, with D possibly TRBD1 on 5 matching bases. Per germline, CDR1 GTSNPN and CDR2 SVGIG (reference sequence). The CDR3 loop spans 12 amino acids. Trimming stripped 0 bases from V and 9 bases from J, with 11 bases between. Combining the CDR3 with reference TRBV30 and TRBJ1-2 gives the whole variable domain SQTIHQWPATLVQPVGSPLSLECTVEGTSNPNLYWYRQAAGRGLQLLFYSVGIGQISSEVPQNLSASRPQDRQFILSSKKLLLSDSGFYLCAWSVDSASYTFGSGTRLTVV.

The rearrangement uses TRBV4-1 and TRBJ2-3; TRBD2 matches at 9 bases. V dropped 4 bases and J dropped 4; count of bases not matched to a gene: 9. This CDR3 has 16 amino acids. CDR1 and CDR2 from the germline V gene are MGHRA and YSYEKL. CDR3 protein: CASSPKGAGGSDTQYF. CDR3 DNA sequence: TGCGCCAGCAGCCCCAAGGGAGCGGGGGGTTCAGATACGCAGTATTTT.

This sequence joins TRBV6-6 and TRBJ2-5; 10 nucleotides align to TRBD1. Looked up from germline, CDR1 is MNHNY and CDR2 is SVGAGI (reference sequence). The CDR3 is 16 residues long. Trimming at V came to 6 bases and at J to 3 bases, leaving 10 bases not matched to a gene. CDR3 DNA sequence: TGTGCCAGCAGACCATCCCCGGGGACAGGGGAAGAGACCCAGTACTTC. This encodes CASRPSPGTGEETQYF.

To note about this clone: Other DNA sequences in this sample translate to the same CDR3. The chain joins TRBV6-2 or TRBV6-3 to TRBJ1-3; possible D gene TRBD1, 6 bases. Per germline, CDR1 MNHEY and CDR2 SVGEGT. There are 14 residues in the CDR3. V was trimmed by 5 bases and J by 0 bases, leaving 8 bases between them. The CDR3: CASSGQFSGNTIYF. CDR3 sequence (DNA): TGTGCCAGCAGTGGACAGTTCTCTGGAAACACCATATATTTT.

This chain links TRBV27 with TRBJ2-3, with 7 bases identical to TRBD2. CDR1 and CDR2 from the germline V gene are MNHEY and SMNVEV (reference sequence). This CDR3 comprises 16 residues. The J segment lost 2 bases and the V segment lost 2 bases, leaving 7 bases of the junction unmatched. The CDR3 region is CASSLDLRGSTDTQYF. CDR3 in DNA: TGTGCCAGCAGTTTAGATTTGCGGGGGTCCACAGATACGCAGTATTTT.

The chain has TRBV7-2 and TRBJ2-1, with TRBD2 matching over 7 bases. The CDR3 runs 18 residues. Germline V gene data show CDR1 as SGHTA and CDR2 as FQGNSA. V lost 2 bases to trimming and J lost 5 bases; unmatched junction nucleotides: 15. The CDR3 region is CASSLRLKTRGRDNEQFF. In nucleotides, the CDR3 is TGTGCCAGCAGCTTAAGGCTCAAAACCCGGGGGAGGGACAATGAGCAGTTCTTC.

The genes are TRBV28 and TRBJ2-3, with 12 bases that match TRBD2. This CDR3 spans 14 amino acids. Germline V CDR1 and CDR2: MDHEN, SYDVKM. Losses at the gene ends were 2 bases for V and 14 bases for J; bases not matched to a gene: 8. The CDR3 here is CASSLTSGGPLSYF. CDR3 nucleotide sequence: TGTGCCAGCAGTTTAACTAGCGGGGGGCCTCTGTCGTATTTT.

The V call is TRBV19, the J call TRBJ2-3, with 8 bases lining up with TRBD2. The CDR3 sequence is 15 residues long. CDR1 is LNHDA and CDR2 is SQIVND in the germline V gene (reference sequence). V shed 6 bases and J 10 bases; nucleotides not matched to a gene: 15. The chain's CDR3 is CASSRIGGGESPQYF. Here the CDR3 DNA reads TGTGCCAGTAGCAGAATCGGGGGGGGCGAATCCCCGCAGTATTTT.